The rows below give T cell receptor beta chains drawn from one sample of a study of identical twins' blood T cells. Each CDR3 protein gets one entry after TCRdb re-called the 5' RACE reads with MiXCR. The sample has a few hundred thousand distinct CDR3 sequences, roughly 30% seen once. Input material: PBMCs. The receptors here all came from a woman aged 18-55 years in good health. Each CDR3 is given with its conserved first and last residue. The D gene is left open where the match is weak. The listing skips clone size in some rows; elsewhere it reads once, few, many or a size class.

d_call: .; clone_size: many; v_call: TRBV20-1; j_call: TRBJ2-1; cdr3_nt: TGCAGTGCTAGACCCCACAATGAGCAGTTCTTC; cdr3_aa: CSARPHNEQFF
d_call: TRBD1; clone_size: few; v_call: TRBV5-6; j_call: TRBJ1-5; cdr3_nt: TGTGCCAGCAGCTTGGAGGGGGCTGGCAATCAGCCCCAGCATTTT; cdr3_aa: CASSLEGAGNQPQHF
d_call: .; clone_size: few; v_call: TRBV2; j_call: TRBJ1-3; cdr3_nt: TGTGCCAGAACTGATGGGGGGAACACCATATATTTT; cdr3_aa: CARTDGGNTIYF
d_call: .; clone_size: few; v_call: TRBV2; j_call: TRBJ1-1; cdr3_nt: TGTGCCAGCAGGAGCGGCCGGGGTGAAGCTTTCTTT; cdr3_aa: CASRSGRGEAFF
d_call: .; clone_size: many; v_call: TRBV25-1; j_call: TRBJ1-1; cdr3_nt: TGTGCCAGCAGTGAATACCCCTCAGGGTCTGAAGCTTTCTTT; cdr3_aa: CASSEYPSGSEAFF
d_call: TRBD1; clone_size: .; v_call: TRBV14; j_call: TRBJ2-7; cdr3_nt: TGTGCCAGCAGCCGGACAGGGGTCCACGAGCAGTACTTC; cdr3_aa: CASSRTGVHEQYF
d_call: .; clone_size: few; v_call: TRBV28; j_call: TRBJ2-1; cdr3_nt: TGTGCCAGCAGACAGCCGGGGCGAAATTATAAATTCAATGAGCAGTTCTTC; cdr3_aa: CASRQPGRNYKFNEQFF
d_call: .; clone_size: .; v_call: TRBV18; j_call: TRBJ1-6; cdr3_nt: TGTGCCAGCTCACCCCAGGGGAGTAACGCCCTCCACTTT; cdr3_aa: CASSPQGSNALHF
d_call: TRBD1; clone_size: .; v_call: TRBV2; j_call: TRBJ1-2; cdr3_nt: TGTGCCAGCAGGGGGACAGTCTATGGCTACACCTTC; cdr3_aa: CASRGTVYGYTF
d_call: TRBD1; clone_size: few; v_call: TRBV9; j_call: TRBJ2-2; cdr3_nt: TGTGCCAGCAGCCAGACAGGGTATGGCACCGGGGAGCTGTTTTTT; cdr3_aa: CASSQTGYGTGELFF
d_call: .; clone_size: .; v_call: TRBV2; j_call: TRBJ2-7; cdr3_nt: TGTGCCAGCAGGGTGGGACACGACGAGCAGTACTTC; cdr3_aa: CASRVGHDEQYF
d_call: .; clone_size: many; v_call: TRBV9; j_call: TRBJ1-5; cdr3_nt: TGTGCCAGCAGCGTAGGGGAATGGGATCAGCCCCAGCATTTT; cdr3_aa: CASSVGEWDQPQHF
d_call: .; clone_size: .; v_call: TRBV27; j_call: TRBJ2-1; cdr3_nt: TGTGCCAGCAGTGAGGGGGACTACTACAATGAGCAGTTCTTC; cdr3_aa: CASSEGDYYNEQFF
d_call: .; clone_size: few; v_call: TRBV2; j_call: TRBJ1-5; cdr3_nt: TGTGCCAGCAGTCTTAAGGGGGAGCAGCCCCAGCATTTT; cdr3_aa: CASSLKGEQPQHF
d_call: TRBD1; clone_size: .; v_call: TRBV20-1; j_call: TRBJ1-2; cdr3_nt: TGCAGTGCTAGAGCCGGGACAGGGGGTAGTGGCTACACCTTC; cdr3_aa: CSARAGTGGSGYTF
d_call: .; clone_size: .; v_call: TRBV29-1; j_call: TRBJ2-7; cdr3_nt: TGCAGCGTGGAGGCAGAGCACTCCTACGAGCAGTACTTC; cdr3_aa: CSVEAEHSYEQYF
d_call: TRBD1; clone_size: few; v_call: TRBV19; j_call: TRBJ2-5; cdr3_nt: TGTGCCAGTAGTATGGACCTGACAGGGGAGGAGACCCAGTACTTC; cdr3_aa: CASSMDLTGEETQYF
d_call: .; clone_size: few; v_call: TRBV20-1; j_call: TRBJ1-1; cdr3_nt: TGCAGTGCTCCGGTCACAGGTAACACTGAAGCTTTCTTT; cdr3_aa: CSAPVTGNTEAFF
d_call: .; clone_size: few; v_call: TRBV12-3/TRBV12-4; j_call: TRBJ1-2; cdr3_nt: TGTGCCAGCAGTTCAGGGTTCCTCTCCTATGGCTACACCTTC; cdr3_aa: CASSSGFLSYGYTF
d_call: TRBD1; clone_size: .; v_call: TRBV7-9; j_call: TRBJ1-4; cdr3_nt: TGTGCCAGCAGCTTAGATCAGGGGGCGTGGAATGAAAAACTGTTTTTT; cdr3_aa: CASSLDQGAWNEKLFF
d_call: TRBD1; clone_size: .; v_call: TRBV19; j_call: TRBJ1-2; cdr3_nt: TGTGCCAGTAGTAAACCGGACAGGTCAACCGTCTATGGCTACACCTTC; cdr3_aa: CASSKPDRSTVYGYTF
d_call: TRBD1; clone_size: .; v_call: TRBV11-2; j_call: TRBJ1-1; cdr3_nt: TGTGCCAGCAGCTTGTCGGACAGGGGATCTGGCGCTGAAGCTTTCTTT; cdr3_aa: CASSLSDRGSGAEAFF
d_call: .; clone_size: many; v_call: TRBV11-2; j_call: TRBJ2-1; cdr3_nt: TGTGCCAGCAGCTTAAGTCCAGGGCCTTCCAATGAGCAGTTCTTC; cdr3_aa: CASSLSPGPSNEQFF
d_call: .; clone_size: few; v_call: TRBV6-1; j_call: TRBJ1-1; cdr3_nt: TGTGCCAGCAGAAGAGGAGCCGTGGCGAACACTGAAGCTTTCTTT; cdr3_aa: CASRRGAVANTEAFF
d_call: .; clone_size: few; v_call: TRBV18; j_call: TRBJ1-1; cdr3_nt: TGTGCCAGCTCACCTCAGGGGAGGATTGAAGCTTTCTTT; cdr3_aa: CASSPQGRIEAFF
d_call: TRBD1; clone_size: few; v_call: TRBV5-1; j_call: TRBJ1-4; cdr3_nt: TGCGCCAGCAGCTACAGGGGGCTAGAGGAAAAACTGTTTTTT; cdr3_aa: CASSYRGLEEKLFF